A single sample gave rise to the 23 T cell receptor beta chains below, sequenced in a study of T cells in Graves' hyperthyroidism and ophthalmopathy. Amplification of TCR beta CDR3 regions used RNA as the template. First-round RT-PCR with HTBI primers amplified the TCR CDR3 region. Each CDR3 protein gets one entry after TCRdb re-called the multiplex PCR reads with MiXCR. In the table there are more than 300,000 distinct CDR3 sequences, approximately 17% of which are singletons. The sequencing sample was made of blood. Source of these receptors: a woman younger than 45 with Graves' hyperthyroidism that later progressed to Graves' ophthalmopathy.

This sequence joins TRBV10-3 and TRBJ1-3; 7 bases line up with TRBD1. The CDR3 consists of 15 residues. Trimming cost V 7 bases and J 6 bases; bases outside gene matches: 12. Germline V lookup: CDR1 ENHRY, CDR2 SYGVKD. CDR3 sequence: CAINTSDRPENTIYF. For the CDR3, the DNA is TGTGCCATCAACACCTCGGACAGGCCCGAAAACACCATATATTTT.

This clonotype was seen only a few times. V is TRBV7-6 and J is TRBJ2-5; D gene uncertain. The V gene lost 6 bases and the J gene lost 2 bases, with 13 bases spanning the gap. There are 14 residues in the CDR3. Germline CDR1 and CDR2: SGHVS and FNYEAQ. CDR3 amino acids: CASSSQSGQETQYF. In nucleotides, the CDR3 is TGTGCCAGCAGTTCCCAGTCCGGACAAGAGACCCAGTACTTC.

This clonotype was recorded many times. This rearrangement joins TRBV27 to TRBJ2-1; maybe TRBD2 (5 bases). Trimming left V 4 bases short and J 10 bases short, with 17 bases between. CDR3 size: 14 residues. CDR1 and CDR2 from the germline V gene are MNHEY and SMNVEV (reference sequence). CDR3: CASSSLDRSGEQFF. In DNA form, the CDR3 reads TGTGCCAGCAGTTCGTTGGACCGATCGGGAGAGCAGTTCTTC.

The V call is TRBV10-3, the J call TRBJ2-7, with 9 bases fitting TRBD1. Germline V gene sequence: CDR1 ENHRY, CDR2 SYGVKD. V lost 0 bases, J lost 2 bases, and 5 bases stayed unmatched. This CDR3 region has 16 residues. The CDR3 bases are TGTGCCATCAGTGAGTCGGACAGGGGAGTCCCCTACGAGCAGTACTTC. Amino acid sequence: CAISESDRGVPYEQYF.

This clonotype was picked up many times. The chain recombines TRBV20-1 with TRBJ2-2; tentative D call: TRBD2 (6 bases). Germline V gene lookup returns CDR1 DFQATT and CDR2 SNEGSKA (reference sequence). The CDR3 has 16 residues. V lost 5 bases and J 4 bases, leaving 20 bases between the germline ends. CDR3 residues: CSADDLTGVSTGELFF. CDR3 DNA: TGCAGTGCTGACGACCTCACGGGAGTTTCCACCGGGGAGCTGTTTTTT.

This clonotype was seen a handful of times. The V call is TRBV30, the J call TRBJ2-3, with D hard to call. Germline lookup yields CDR1 GTSNPN and CDR2 SVGIG (reference sequence). The V and J ends lost 4 bases and 2 bases respectively, with 7 bases between them. The CDR3 has 12 residues. The CDR3 sequence: CAWNMATDTQYF. The CDR3 bases are TGTGCCTGGAATATGGCCACAGATACGCAGTATTTT.

This clonotype was detected ten times or more. The J gene is TRBJ1-2, the V gene TRBV2; 7 bases fit TRBD1. The V gene end was trimmed by 6 bases and the J gene end by 7 bases; junction bases not matched to a gene: 11. CDR3 length: 14 amino acids. Germline V lookup: CDR1 SNHLY, CDR2 FYNNEI. The CDR3 DNA is TGTGCCAGCAGGGCTTCCGACAGGGCCCTTGGCTACACCTTC. Translated, it gives CASRASDRALGYTF.

This clonotype was seen ten or more times. This chain joins TRBV10-3 and TRBJ1-5; D is undetermined. The V gene's germline CDR1 is ENHRY and CDR2 SYGVKD. The CDR3 is 12 amino acids. Trimming left V 3 bases short and J 4 bases short, with 4 bases between. The CDR3 region is CAISDRNQPQHF. In nucleotides, the CDR3 is TGTGCCATCAGTGACAGGAATCAGCCCCAGCATTTT.

This clonotype was counted a few times. The rearrangement uses TRBV10-1 and TRBJ1-2; the D is unclear. V lost 5 bases to trimming and J lost 3 bases, with 10 bases between them. The CDR3 is 13 residues long. The germline V gene has CDR1 WNHNN and CDR2 SYGVQD (reference sequence). The CDR3 is CASSSRRYYGYTF. CDR3 in DNA: TGCGCCAGCAGTTCCCGACGGTACTATGGCTACACCTTC.

The rearrangement joins TRBV7-8 to TRBJ1-5; perhaps TRBD1 as D (5 bases). The length of the CDR3 is 16 residues. Germline-derived CDR1 and CDR2 are SGHVS and FQNEAQ. Trimming took off 4 bases at V and 2 bases at J, with 15 bases between the two ends. CDR3 loop: CASSSFGAGRNQPQHF. The DNA of the CDR3 is TGTGCCAGCAGCTCCTTTGGGGCGGGGCGCAATCAGCCCCAGCATTTT.

At least ten counts were recorded for this clonotype. The chain combines TRBV29-1 with TRBJ2-5; D is ambiguous. The CDR3 consists of 13 residues. Germline-derived CDR1 and CDR2 are SQVTM and ANQGSEA. V was trimmed by 1 base and J by 5 bases, leaving 11 bases between them. CDR3 nucleotides: TGCAGCGTTGAAGGACGGTCGTATGAGACCCAGTACTTC. Its translation: CSVEGRSYETQYF.

V gene TRBV7-2 combines with J gene TRBJ2-7; 8 nucleotides align to TRBD1. The CDR3 sequence is 14 residues long. Germline V lookup: CDR1 SGHTA, CDR2 FQGNSA. The junction had 4 bases not matched to a gene; V was cut back by 4 bases and J by 2 bases. DNA for the CDR3: TGTGCCAGCAGCTCCCAGGACAGGGCCTACGAGCAGTACTTC. It encodes CASSSQDRAYEQYF. Using reference TRBV7-2 and TRBJ2-7 for the parts outside the CDR3, the full variable domain is GAGVSQSPSNKVTEKGKDVELRCDPISGHTALYWYRQSLGQGLEFLIYFQGNSAPDKSGLPSDRFSAERTGGSVSTLTIQRTQQEDSAVYLCASSSQDRAYEQYFGPGTRLTVT.

The V call is TRBV19, the J call TRBJ2-7; 11 bases line up with TRBD1. Germline V gene sequence: CDR1 LNHDA, CDR2 SQIVND (reference sequence). V was clipped by 4 bases and J by 0 bases; unmatched bases: 8. CDR3 length equals 17 residues. The CDR3 reads CASSTSPGQGDSYEQYF. CDR3 DNA: TGTGCCAGTAGTACCTCTCCGGGACAGGGGGACTCCTACGAGCAGTACTTC.

This clonotype occurred many times. The CDR3 coding sequence is TGTGCCAGCAGTGGCGGGGGGAGCTCCTACGAGCAGTACTTC. Its protein is CASSGGGSSYEQYF. The gene calls are TRBV2 and TRBJ2-7, with 8 bases fitting TRBD2. V shed 4 bases, J shed 0 bases, and the junction held 2 bases outside the gene matches. Germline V gene data show CDR1 as SNHLY and CDR2 as FYNNEI. The CDR3 is made up of 14 amino acids.

V is TRBV19 and J is TRBJ1-2, with D hard to call. V was pared by 1 base and J by 8 bases, with 14 bases between. The CDR3 contains 14 residues. The germline V gene has CDR1 LNHDA and CDR2 SQIVND (reference sequence). The CDR3 DNA is TGTGCCAGTAGTATAGCTTCTCCCACGCCGGGCTACACCTTC. Its protein product is CASSIASPTPGYTF.

There are many counts of this clonotype. The chain is built from TRBV13 and TRBJ2-7; D gene ambiguous. The CDR3 runs 14 residues. Germline lookup yields CDR1 PRHDT and CDR2 FYEKMQ (reference sequence). V was trimmed by 2 bases and J by 3 bases, leaving 11 bases between them. CDR3: CASSLRQAVYEQYF. The CDR3 coding sequence is TGTGCCAGCAGCTTACGGCAGGCCGTCTACGAGCAGTACTTC. Based on the CDR3 plus reference TRBV13 and TRBJ2-7, the full variable domain is AAGVIQSPRHLIKEKRETATLKCYPIPRHDTVYWYQQGPGQDPQFLISFYEKMQSDKGSIPDRFSAQQFSDYHSELNMSSLELGDSALYFCASSLRQAVYEQYFGPGTRLTVT.

This clonotype was detected ten times or more. The V and J genes are TRBV7-9 and TRBJ2-1; D unclear. V was pared by 4 bases and J by 0 bases, with 10 bases between. The CDR3 sequence is 15 residues long. Germline lookup yields CDR1 SEHNR and CDR2 FQNEAQ (reference sequence). CDR3: CASSSQVSSYNEQFF. The CDR3 DNA follows: TGTGCCAGCAGCTCCCAGGTTAGCTCCTACAATGAGCAGTTCTTC. The full variable domain, its missing parts supplied by reference TRBV7-9 and TRBJ2-1, is DTGVSQNPRHKITKRGQNVTFRCDPISEHNRLYWYRQTLGQGPEFLTYFQNEAQLEKSRLLSDRFSAERPKGSFSTLEIQRTEQGDSAMYLCASSSQVSSYNEQFFGPGTRLTVL.

This clonotype was found many times. The chain carries TRBV28 and TRBJ1-2; the D gene is possibly TRBD1 (5 bases). The CDR3 extends over 14 amino acids. V was cut by 5 bases and J by 8 bases, with 18 bases left in between. Germline V CDR1 and CDR2: MDHEN, SYDVKM. The CDR3 is CASSPLPGVGGYTF. CDR3 in DNA: TGTGCCAGCAGTCCCCTCCCGGGGGTCGGAGGCTACACCTTC.

The chain couples TRBV15 to TRBJ1-4, with D unresolved. Trimming cost V 0 bases and J 3 bases, with 14 bases left between them. Germline-derived CDR1 and CDR2 are LNHNV and YYDKDF (reference sequence). The CDR3 spans 17 residues. The CDR3 loop reads CATSRDRLGPANEKLFF. CDR3 sequence (DNA): TGTGCCACCAGCAGAGATCGGCTCGGCCCAGCTAATGAAAAACTGTTTTTT.

This clonotype turned up a few times. The chain is built from TRBV6-1 and TRBJ2-3; 11 bases line up with TRBD2. Germline-derived CDR1 and CDR2 are MNHNS and SASEGT. Trimming removed 7 bases from V and 1 base from J; junction bases left unmatched: 13. This CDR3 has 18 amino acids. CDR3 nucleotide sequence: TGTGCCAGCACACGCCAAATTAGCGGGGGGGCTGGCACAGATACGCAGTATTTT. Translated, it gives CASTRQISGGAGTDTQYF.

This clonotype showed up many times. The chain links TRBV29-1 to TRBJ2-7; 9 bases align to TRBD1. This CDR3 spans 13 amino acids. Germline CDR1 reads SQVTM; CDR2 reads ANQGSEA. With 6 bases clipped from V and 2 bases from J, the junction kept 5 bases outside the gene matches. CDR3 nucleotide sequence: TGCAGCGTGACAGGGGGAAAGACCTACGAGCAGTACTTC. It is translated as CSVTGGKTYEQYF.

This clonotype was seen at least ten times. J is TRBJ2-1 and V is TRBV27, with TRBD1 as a possible D gene (5 bases). The ends were cut back, 2 bases at V and 6 bases at J, with 14 bases in the middle. This CDR3 is 15 amino acids long. Germline V gives CDR1 MNHEY, CDR2 SMNVEV (reference sequence). The CDR3 DNA follows: TGTGCCAGCAGTTTAGAACAGGTCCCCATCAATGAGCAGTTCTTC. This sequence encodes CASSLEQVPINEQFF.

The table lists this clonotype with many counts. The chain combines TRBV11-2 with TRBJ2-5; D is perhaps TRBD1 (5 bases). V dropped 5 bases and J dropped 0 bases, with 10 bases sitting between them. In germline, CDR1 is SGHAT, CDR2 FQNNGV. The CDR3 covers 14 residues. This CDR3 reads CASSPPTDQETQYF. Here the CDR3 DNA reads TGTGCCAGCAGCCCCCCGACAGACCAAGAGACCCAGTACTTC. The variable domain in full, with the rest retrieved from reference TRBV11-2 and TRBJ2-5, is EAGVAQSPRYKIIEKRQSVAFWCNPISGHATLYWYQQILGQGPKLLIQFQNNGVVDDSQLPKDRFSAERLKGVDSTLKIQPAKLEDSAVYLCASSPPTDQETQYFGPGTRLLVL.